Described below is a single T cell receptor beta chain sequence and its context. Clones were sequenced by immunoSEQ multiplex PCR, and TCRdb holds only the in-frame ones, with some missing. The table includes over a million clones, about 84% detected once. This CDR3 has 18 residues. The V end lost 0 bases, the J end lost 9 bases, and 23 bases lay between the germline ends. The germline CDR1 and CDR2 sequences are MNHNS and SASEGT. The sample comes from a study of shared clonotypes between healthy human individuals. Across the whole study: Donor ages ranged 18 to 49 years: a couple of women, a few men.

The authors divided CD4+ cells into CD45RA+ naive and CD45RA-negative memory subsets. The source of this sequence is a man younger than 35 in good health. Some clones in this sample may be carry-over from other donors' samples. The gene calls are TRBV6-1 and TRBJ2-2; D is undetermined. Source material: memory CD4+ T cells from PBMCs. Subset denoted: CD45RA-negative fraction. CDR3 bases: TGTGCCAGCAGTGAAGCACCTTCGACGGTGGGTAGGACCAGGGAGCTGTTTTTT. As protein: CASSEAPSTVGRTRELFF.